This T cell receptor (beta chain) was recovered during a study of vaccination effects on CD4 cells after COVID-19. Study-wide background: A few convalescent patients gave early and late post-vaccination samples.

Using immunoSEQ multiplex PCR, the repertoire was profiled, and TCRdb retains in-frame clones only, with some absent. This sample has about 14,000 clones, with approximately 70% found just once. Looked up from germline, CDR1 is SGHTA and CDR2 is FQGTGA. Trimming pared 5 bases from V and 3 bases from J, leaving 10 bases between. The CDR3 totals 14 residues. With the ViraFEST assay, the study expanded antigen-specific CD4+ T cells using viral peptide pools, then sequenced them. Having been cultured for around nine days, the cells underwent CD4+ T cell isolation. PCR confirmed that the person was infected with SARS-CoV-2 between March and December 2020. Each participant was given two doses of one vaccine (BNT162b2 or mRNA-1273). Only one count was recorded for this clone. Antigen specificity is unknown.

V and J are TRBV7-3 and TRBJ2-2; a possible D gene is TRBD2 (5 bases). The TCR originated in a human donor who had a prior SARS-CoV-2 infection. The sample here was CD4+ T cells from PBMCs cultured with HCoV-NL63 spike peptides, taken after COVID-19 vaccination. The CDR3 DNA follows: TGTGCCAGCAGCGACCTAGCATACACCGGGGAGCTGTTTTTT. Translating it yields CASSDLAYTGELFF.